The T cell receptor beta chain under discussion was sequenced for a study of blood T cell repertoires in COVID-19 (dated by TCRdb to about 2020). Concerning the study at large: ImmuneRACE Cohort 3 recovered participants were defined by two consecutive negative NP/OP PCR tests, healthcare professional clearance, or symptom resolution. Collaborator samples came from the United States, Italy and Spain and covered acute and convalescent phases of COVID-19. The prospective study material was composed of cDNA or gDNA derived from T cells, B-cell-depleted T cells, or PBMCs. Subjects who had been exposed to COVID-19, were actively infected with it, or had recovered from it provided the deeply sampled blood TCRbeta repertoires that made up the dataset. A freely available public database, intended as a resource for researchers studying the immune response to SARS-CoV-2, is where the repertoires were released. Samples came from the ongoing ImmuneRACE study (first 160 participants) plus 1,254 subjects from 6 global collaborators. Nearly every sample came with metadata listing a de-identified subject ID, COVID-19 status, age in years and sex. Where HLA class I and class II types were available, the types were taken from metadata supplied by the sample provider, not from assay-based typing.

Participants in the prospective study were aged roughly 18 to 89 years, lived in about two dozen United States geographic areas, and enrolled through a virtual design. In the prospective study, participants were assigned to cohorts based on the clinical history participants reported in a screening survey and a study questionnaire. Each participant in the prospective study had whole blood, serum and a nasopharyngeal or oropharyngeal swab collected by mobile phlebotomists. Prospective study participants could optionally give additional blood draws and questionnaires over an approximately 2-month period. Prospective study blood samples were shipped either frozen or at room temperature before DNA extraction. TCRbeta CDR3 regions were amplified from genomic DNA using the immunoSEQ Assay, a bias-controlled multiplex PCR. In the paper's pipeline: Within the assay, amplification of reference gene primers was used to estimate how many nucleated cells each sample contained. Sequence reads were collapsed and filtered to measure the absolute abundance of every unique TCRbeta CDR3 rearrangement. For each sample, productive Simpson clonality was calculated by taking the square root of Simpson's diversity index across productive rearrangements. In its TCRdb copy, this immuneACCESS table keeps in-frame sequences only and misses some clones. Where compared with another copy, unresolved V genes explain less than half of these, and the others have no known cause. V, J and clone size are those of that table, while D and trimming were read from the DNA. The sample records hundreds of thousands of clones, 70% to 90% of which are singletons. In total, the top ten clones hold 3.1% of the sample.

In its sample, this clone was seen once. No cognate antigen has been identified for it. No qualities accompany the bases; no much larger clone lies one base away. Beyond this particular receptor, the publication reports: Clinical and demographic metadata were provided uncurated, with the amount varying by source and participant.

Its CDR3 holds 14 amino acids, cysteine through phenylalanine. Of all the DNA, just the CDR3 is kept, 42 bases in frame from base 1. CDR1 and CDR2, per the germline V gene, are MDHEN and SYDVKM. The V end gives up 6 bases and the J end 6 bases, leaving 5 bases in the junction not matched to a gene. The sequence derives from a woman aged 50 to 60 in a cohort exposed to, infected with or recovered from COVID-19 (not recorded which). The sequence is built from TRBV28 and TRBJ1-6; TRBD1 lines up with 7 middle nucleotides. Source material: PBMCs or T cells enriched from blood (not recorded which). The nucleotide sequence reads as follows: TGTGCCAGCAGGGGGACAGCCACTAATTCACCCCTCCACTTT. This sequence encodes CASRGTATNSPLHF. Reference TRBV28 and TRBJ1-6 proteins supply the regions before and after the CDR3; the full variable domain is: DVKVTQSSRYLVKRTGEKVFLECVQDMDHENMFWYRQDPGLGLRLIYFSYDVKMKEKGDIPEGYSVSREKKERFSLILESASTNQTSMYLCASRGTATNSPLHFGNGTRLTVT.